The rows below give T cell receptor beta chains drawn from one sample of a study of blood T cell repertoires in COVID-19. Clones were sequenced by immunoSEQ multiplex PCR, and TCRdb holds only the in-frame ones, with some missing. The repertoire holds under 300,000 clones, with about 81% as singletons. Sequenced material: peripheral blood. All receptors come from a woman aged 55-69 years with active or convalescent COVID-19. The CDR3 runs from the conserved cysteine through the conserved F or W. The D gene is left open where the match is weak. Expanded clones get a size class; other rows say once, few or many, or leave the size out.

length	size	D	V	J	CDR3	DNA
15	-	TRBD1	TRBV5-1	TRBJ2-1	CASSPRTGGYNEQFF	TGCGCCAGCAGCCCCAGGACAGGGGGCTACAATGAGCAGTTCTTC
14	once	TRBD1	TRBV7-3	TRBJ1-2	CASSLRGGQSPSFF	TGTGCCAGCAGCTTACGTGGGGGACAGTCCCCGTCCTTCTTC
13	-	-	TRBV5-1	TRBJ1-6	CASSLQGGSPLHF	TGCGCCAGCAGCTTGCAGGGCGGTTCACCCCTCCACTTT
15	once	TRBD1	TRBV6-5	TRBJ1-1	CASSYSDRANTEAFF	TGTGCCAGCAGTTACTCGGACAGGGCGAACACTGAAGCTTTCTTT
14	-	-	TRBV6-5	TRBJ2-7	CASRGSRSSYEQYF	TGTGCCAGCAGGGGCAGCCGAAGCTCCTACGAGCAGTACTTC
11	-	-	TRBV7-6	TRBJ2-2	CAIMNTGELFF	TGTGCCATTATGAACACCGGGGAGCTGTTTTTT
14	-	TRBD1	TRBV19	TRBJ1-6	CASSTGQGGGPLHF	TGTGCCAGTAGTACGGGACAGGGAGGAGGCCCCCTCCACTTT
15	-	-	TRBV6-1	TRBJ2-4	CASSEVELAKNIQYF	TGTGCCAGCAGTGAAGTGGAGTTGGCCAAAAACATTCAGTACTTC
16	-	-	TRBV19	TRBJ2-7	CASSITRGARGNEQYF	TGTGCCAGTAGTATAACTCGGGGGGCTAGGGGGAACGAGCAGTACTTC
13	-	-	TRBV14	TRBJ1-6	CASSSQERSPLHF	TGTGCCAGCAGCTCACAAGAGCGTTCACCCCTCCACTTT
13	-	TRBD1	TRBV2	TRBJ1-1	CASSADRAPEAFF	TGTGCCAGCAGCGCCGACAGGGCCCCTGAAGCTTTCTTT
16	-	TRBD2	TRBV19	TRBJ2-1	CASSFRAGTSMNEQFF	TGTGCCAGTAGTTTTCGTGCCGGGACTAGCATGAATGAGCAGTTCTTC
13	few	-	TRBV6-2/TRBV6-3	TRBJ2-7	CASSRGESREQYF	TGTGCCAGCAGCAGGGGCGAATCGAGGGAGCAGTACTTC
14	-	-	TRBV7-2	TRBJ2-3	CASSIPGITDTQYF	TGTGCCAGCAGTATCCCGGGGATCACAGATACGCAGTATTTT
17	-	TRBD2	TRBV4-1	TRBJ2-7	CASSQAQTSGGALEQYF	TGCGCCAGCAGCCAAGCCCAGACTAGCGGGGGCGCTCTGGAGCAGTACTTC
13	-	-	TRBV5-1	TRBJ1-1	CASSFTGGTEAFF	TGCGCCAGCAGCTTTACCGGGGGGACTGAAGCTTTCTTT
15	-	TRBD1	TRBV19	TRBJ2-7	CASSIRQGQLYEQYF	TGTGCCAGTAGTATAAGACAGGGGCAGCTCTACGAGCAGTACTTC
17	-	TRBD1	TRBV9	TRBJ1-4	CASSPRLGQATNEKLFF	TGTGCCAGCAGCCCCCGGTTAGGACAGGCAACTAATGAAAAACTGTTTTTT
17	-	TRBD1	TRBV7-2	TRBJ1-1	CASSLGGRGRGRTEAFF	TGTGCCAGCAGCTTAGGGGGCAGGGGGCGCGGCAGAACTGAAGCTTTCTTT
14	few	-	TRBV9	TRBJ2-3	CASSPSGSRDTQYF	TGTGCCAGCAGCCCCTCAGGATCTCGGGATACGCAGTATTTT
13	-	-	TRBV10-3	TRBJ1-5	CAIRGRLDQPQHF	TGTGCCATCAGGGGGCGCCTGGATCAGCCCCAGCATTTT
13	-	-	TRBV6-5	TRBJ1-1	CASSLPQDTEAFF	TGTGCCAGCAGCCTCCCCCAGGACACTGAAGCTTTCTTT
16	-	-	TRBV7-8	TRBJ2-2	CASKSSQGLNTGELFF	TGTGCCAGCAAATCCAGTCAGGGGCTTAACACCGGGGAGCTGTTTTTT
15	-	TRBD2	TRBV7-2	TRBJ2-1	CASSPRGVSYNEQFF	TGTGCCAGCAGCCCCCGGGGGGTCTCCTACAATGAGCAGTTCTTC
14	-	TRBD1	TRBV12-5	TRBJ1-3	CASGSQGQIHTIYF	TGTGCTAGTGGCTCCCAGGGACAGATTCACACCATATATTTT
11	-	TRBD2	TRBV20-1	TRBJ2-5	CSARTSKREYF	TGCAGTGCCCGGACTAGCAAGCGGGAGTACTTC
15	-	-	TRBV19	TRBJ2-7	CASSTQRANSYEQYF	TGTGCCAGTAGTACGCAGCGGGCCAACTCCTACGAGCAGTACTTC
16	-	TRBD2	TRBV4-1	TRBJ2-3	CASSQPSGGTFDTQYF	TGCGCCAGCAGCCAACCTAGCGGGGGGACTTTCGATACGCAGTATTTT
17	-	-	TRBV10-3	TRBJ1-6	CAISEVGQGRPNSPLHF	TGTGCCATCAGTGAGGTGGGGCAGGGGCGACCTAATTCACCCCTCCACTTT
16	once	TRBD1	TRBV27	TRBJ1-2	CASSLSQTGKYYGYTF	TGTGCCAGCAGTTTATCCCAGACAGGGAAATACTATGGCTACACCTTC
14	-	-	TRBV6-5	TRBJ2-2	CASSYRRTPGELFF	TGTGCCAGCAGTTATCGGCGGACTCCGGGGGAGCTGTTTTTT
17	-	TRBD1	TRBV7-9	TRBJ1-6	CASSSGGTDFYNSPLHF	TGTGCCAGCAGCTCAGGAGGGACAGACTTTTATAATTCACCCCTCCACTTT
13	-	TRBD1	TRBV18	TRBJ1-2	CASSPGQGEGYTF	TGTGCCAGCTCACCGGGACAGGGAGAGGGCTACACCTTC
15	-	TRBD2	TRBV4-3	TRBJ2-5	CASSQDPRGLGTQYF	TGCGCCAGCAGCCAAGACCCCAGAGGACTAGGGACCCAGTACTTC
12	-	-	TRBV27	TRBJ1-2	CASRPTGLGYTF	TGTGCCAGCAGACCCACAGGGTTGGGCTACACCTTC
14	-	-	TRBV7-9	TRBJ2-1	CASYRDLSSNEQFF	TGTGCCAGCTACCGGGATCTTTCAAGCAATGAGCAGTTCTTC
12	-	-	TRBV19	TRBJ2-3	CATSLSTDTQYF	TGTGCCACTTCCCTTAGTACAGATACGCAGTATTTT
15	-	TRBD1	TRBV9	TRBJ2-5	CASSVGGTGGETQYF	TGTGCCAGCAGCGTAGGGGGGACAGGGGGCGAGACCCAGTACTTC
12	-	TRBD2	TRBV19	TRBJ2-2	CASTWEGGELFF	TGTGCCAGTACCTGGGAGGGCGGGGAGCTGTTTTTT
16	-	-	TRBV18	TRBJ1-4	CASSLGVRGSNEKLFF	TGTGCCAGCTCACTGGGCGTGCGCGGGTCTAATGAAAAACTGTTTTTT
17	-	TRBD2	TRBV27	TRBJ2-4	CASSPNTGGWAKNIQYF	TGTGCCAGCAGTCCAAACACCGGGGGGTGGGCCAAAAACATTCAGTACTTC
14	once	-	TRBV3-1/TRBV3-2	TRBJ2-3	CASSVGLLTDTQYF	TGTGCCAGCAGCGTGGGCCTGCTCACAGATACGCAGTATTTT
14	-	TRBD1	TRBV24-1	TRBJ2-2	CATRGQGASGELFF	TGTGCCACGCGGGGACAGGGGGCTTCCGGGGAGCTGTTTTTT
16	-	TRBD2	TRBV7-2	TRBJ2-3	CASSLSASGGTDTQYF	TGTGCCAGCAGCTTATCGGCTAGCGGGGGCACAGATACGCAGTATTTT
17	-	TRBD2	TRBV7-3	TRBJ2-3	CASSPRTSGDGTDTQYF	TGTGCCAGCAGCCCAAGGACTAGCGGGGACGGAACAGATACGCAGTATTTT
14	many	-	TRBV18	TRBJ2-5	CASSPDRGGETQYF	TGTGCCAGCTCACCCGACAGGGGAGGGGAGACCCAGTACTTC
15	-	TRBD1	TRBV10-3	TRBJ1-6	CAISDRGAYNSPLHF	TGTGCCATCAGCGACAGGGGCGCCTATAATTCACCCCTCCACTTT
14	-	-	TRBV6-5	TRBJ1-1	CASRNRGARAEAFF	TGTGCCAGCAGAAACCGGGGGGCGAGAGCTGAAGCTTTCTTT
13	-	TRBD1	TRBV5-8	TRBJ1-1	CASSLTGDTEAFF	TGTGCCAGCAGCTTGACAGGGGACACTGAAGCTTTCTTT
14	-	-	TRBV5-6	TRBJ2-1	CASSFPGSYNEQFF	TGTGCCAGCAGCTTCCCAGGGTCGTACAATGAGCAGTTCTTC
14	-	TRBD2	TRBV19	TRBJ2-5	CASSKTSGQETQYF	TGTGCCAGTAGTAAAACTAGCGGCCAAGAGACCCAGTACTTC
17	-	-	TRBV21-1	TRBJ1-2	CASSKAGGQPANYGYTF	TGTGCCAGCAGCAAAGCGGGCGGACAGCCGGCTAACTATGGCTACACCTTC
15	-	TRBD2	TRBV19	TRBJ2-5	CASREPAGERETQYF	TGTGCCAGCCGGGAGCCAGCGGGGGAGCGAGAGACCCAGTACTTC
15	-	TRBD1	TRBV7-9	TRBJ1-6	CASRRDRAGNSPLHF	TGTGCCAGCAGACGAGACAGGGCTGGTAATTCACCCCTCCACTTT
15	once	TRBD2	TRBV5-1	TRBJ2-3	CAIPDAGGESDTQYF	TGCGCCATCCCGGATGCGGGGGGGGAATCAGATACGCAGTATTTT